Following are 9 T cell receptor beta chains from one sample sequenced in a study of T-cell reconstitution after alpha-beta-depleted transplantation in children. Construction of the TCRbeta library involved unique molecular identifiers. TCRdb re-called the PCR reads with MiXCR, one entry per CDR3 protein. The sample records under 140,000 distinct CDR3 sequences, approximately 10% being singletons. Sequenced here: PBMCs from the stem cell graft donor, sampled from the stem cell graft. These receptors all come from a human donor who donated a stem cell graft to a child with acute lymphoblastic leukemia.

This clonotype was recorded at least ten times. The V gene is TRBV21-1, the J gene TRBJ1-2. TRBV21-1 counts as a pseudogene. CDR3 length: 13 residues. The CDR3 here is CASSKGPNYGYTF. Written as DNA, the CDR3 is TGTGCCAGCAGCAAAGGGCCTAACTATGGCTACACCTTC.

This clonotype was observed many times. The chain couples TRBV5-1 to TRBJ2-3, with D possibly being TRBD1 (6 bases). Trimming took 4 bases from V and 1 from J, leaving 10 bases between them. The V gene's germline CDR1 is SGHRS and CDR2 YFSETQ. The CDR3 runs to 14 residues. CDR3 in amino acids: CASSNNRGTDTQYF. In nucleotides, the CDR3 is TGCGCCAGCAGCAATAACAGGGGCACAGATACGCAGTATTTT.

As concerns this clonotype: A much larger clone sits a single nucleotide away, making a read error possible. The genes are TRBV6-2 or TRBV6-3 and TRBJ2-3, with TRBD2 matching 12 bases. The CDR3 consists of 21 residues. Germline CDR1 MNHEY, CDR2 SVGEGT. The DNA of the CDR3 is TGTGACAGCAGTAGATATGGCCTCCAAGGACTAGCGGGAAAACTCTCAGATACGCAGTATTTT. Translating gives CDSSRYGLQGLAGKLSDTQYF.

This clonotype was seen ten or more times. V usage is TRBV18 and J usage is TRBJ2-7; TRBD1 aligns across 11 bases. The junction had 4 bases not matched to a gene; V was cut back by 3 bases and J by 3 bases. Germline V gene sequence: CDR1 KGHSH, CDR2 LQKENI. This CDR3 is 15 amino acids long. The CDR3 DNA sequence: TGTGCCAGCTCACCTGGGACAGGGGGAAACTACGAGCAGTACTTC. Encoded protein: CASSPGTGGNYEQYF.

This clonotype was seen repeatedly, ten times or more. CDR3 bases: TGTGCCAGCAGTTTATCCCCCGGGACAGATACGCAGTATTTT. Protein sequence: CASSLSPGTDTQYF. The chain carries TRBV12-3 or TRBV12-4 and TRBJ2-3; D remains ambiguous. Trimming left V 2 bases short and J 3 bases short, with 9 bases between. CDR3 length: 14 residues.

In its sample, this clonotype was seen many times. The genes are TRBV29-1 and TRBJ2-7; TRBD2 agrees at 13 bases. The CDR3 is 19 residues long. The germline V gene encodes CDR1 SQVTM and CDR2 ANQGSEA. J lost 1 base, V lost 0 bases, and 12 bases had no gene match. CDR3 nucleotide sequence: TGCAGCGTTGAAGATCCTAGGACTAGCGGGAGCAAGGGTTCCTACGAGCAGTACTTC. Translation: CSVEDPRTSGSKGSYEQYF.

This clonotype was counted many times. V is TRBV7-2 and J is TRBJ2-3; maybe TRBD1 (5 bases). V was pared by 5 bases and J by 8 bases, with 11 bases between. The CDR3 is made up of 12 amino acids. Germline V gene lookup returns CDR1 SGHTA and CDR2 FQGNSA. CDR3 sequence (DNA): TGTGCCAGCAGCGTACAGGAAGGTACGCAGTATTTT. Protein: CASSVQEGTQYF.

This chain joins TRBV6-5 and TRBJ2-7; 11 bases map to TRBD2. Trimming removed 3 bases from V and 2 bases from J; junction bases left unmatched: 12. The CDR3 loop spans 18 amino acids. Germline V gives CDR1 MNHEY, CDR2 SVGAGI. The CDR3 sequence is CASSYLSPTSGAAYEQYF. The CDR3 DNA is TGTGCCAGCAGTTATTTATCTCCGACTAGCGGGGCCGCCTACGAGCAGTACTTC.

This clonotype has at least ten counts. This chain uses TRBV29-1 with TRBJ2-3; the D gene could be TRBD1 or TRBD2 (5 bases each). Between the trimmed V and J ends, which lost 7 bases and 1 base, there was a span of 18 bases. CDR1 is SQVTM, CDR2 ANQGSEA, per germline. The CDR3 covers 15 residues. The CDR3 nucleotides read TGCAGCGGGGAAGGGACGGCTGGCGGCACAGATACGCAGTATTTT. Translated, it gives CSGEGTAGGTDTQYF.